One and the same sample provided the 18 T cell receptor beta chains below, sequenced in a study of blood T cell repertoires in COVID-19 (dated by TCRdb to the early 2020s). To prepare the library, the immunoSEQ multiplex PCR assay was applied. TCRdb provides this immuneACCESS table in a form limited to in-frame rearrangements. Some clones are lacking; in checked studies, under half of them reflect an unresolved V gene, and why the rest are absent is not known. The sample table shows under 300,000 clones, and about 85% are seen once. Clones ranked in the top ten supply about an eighth of the sample. Source material: peripheral blood. All receptors come from a human donor in a cohort sampled during active COVID-19.

This chain links TRBV15 with TRBJ2-7; D possibly corresponds to TRBD2 (6 bases). With 0 bases removed from V and 2 bases from J, the gap between germline ends came to 11 bases. Germline loops: CDR1 LNHNV, CDR2 YYDKDF (reference sequence). The CDR3 consists of 15 residues. DNA for the CDR3: TGTGCCACCAGCAGAGAGTACGGGGGACCCTACGAGCAGTACTTC. It is translated as CATSREYGGPYEQYF.

The table lists this clone with a few counts. The chain recombines TRBV18 with TRBJ1-2; D gene unclear. The CDR3 loop spans 11 amino acids. V was pared by 3 bases and J by 8 bases, with 7 bases between. Germline loops: CDR1 KGHSH, CDR2 LQKENI. CDR3 DNA: TGTGCCAGCTCACCCTCTTCGGGCTACACCTTC. Protein: CASSPSSGYTF. The variable domain in full, with the rest retrieved from reference TRBV18 and TRBJ1-2, is NAGVMQNPRHLVRRRGQEARLRCSPMKGHSHVYWYRQLPEEGLKFMVYLQKENIIDESGMPKERFSAEFPKEGPSILRIQQVVRGDSAAYFCASSPSSGYTFGSGTRLTVV.

DNA of the CDR3: TGTGCCAGCAGCCAACAGAATTCACCCCTCCACTTT. Encoded protein: CASSQQNSPLHF. This chain joins TRBV7-9 and TRBJ1-6; unclear D gene. The V gene's germline CDR1 is SEHNR and CDR2 FQNEAQ (reference sequence). The V end was cut by 5 bases, the J end by 7 bases, with 6 bases between. The CDR3 covers 12 residues.

The chain recombines TRBV4-1 with TRBJ1-1; a possible D gene is TRBD1 (6 bases). Germline V gives CDR1 MGHRA, CDR2 YSYEKL. Trimming left V 1 base short and J 8 bases short, with 14 bases between. The CDR3 sequence is 14 residues long. CDR3 DNA sequence: TGCGCCAGCAGCCAAGGCCCCGGGGGGCCGGAAGCTTTCTTT. Protein product: CASSQGPGGPEAFF.

The V gene is TRBV10-3, the J gene TRBJ2-7, with 10 bases identical to TRBD2. CDR3 length: 15 amino acids. Germline trimming cut 3 bases from V and 6 bases from J; bases unmatched to any gene: 8. CDR1 is ENHRY, CDR2 SYGVKD, per germline. The CDR3 sequence is CAISEIVAGGREQYF. The CDR3 DNA reads as TGTGCCATCAGTGAAATAGTAGCGGGAGGTCGCGAGCAGTACTTC.

The rearrangement joins TRBV11-2 to TRBJ2-7; no clear D gene. V was shortened by 7 bases and J by 4 bases, with 8 bases between the two germline ends. Germline assignment: CDR1 SGHAT and CDR2 FQNNGV. This CDR3 comprises 11 residues. This CDR3 reads CASTLGYEQYF. The CDR3 DNA follows: TGTGCCAGCACCCTAGGATACGAGCAGTACTTC.

J is TRBJ2-1 and V is TRBV3-1 (or the pseudogene TRBV3-2), with D uncertain. CDR3 length: 14 residues. V gave up 2 bases and J gave up 9 bases, with 14 bases separating them. The germline V gene has CDR1 LGHDT and CDR2 YNNKEL (reference sequence). DNA for the CDR3: TGTGCCAGCAGCCAAATGGGCAGAAGTCGTGAGCAGTTCTTC. The encoded protein is CASSQMGRSREQFF.

The chain carries TRBV4-2 and TRBJ2-1, with D possibly TRBD2 on 6 matching bases. Looked up from germline, CDR1 is LGHNA and CDR2 is YNFKEQ. This CDR3 comprises 17 residues. V was pared by 0 bases and J by 7 bases, with 19 bases between. The CDR3 bases are TGTGCCAGCAGCCAAGAGAACTGGGACTGGTCCAAGAATGAGCAGTTCTTC. Translated, it gives CASSQENWDWSKNEQFF.

The V call is TRBV6-5, the J call TRBJ1-3; perhaps TRBD1 as D (6 bases). The CDR3 consists of 15 residues. The germline gives CDR1 MNHEY, CDR2 SVGAGI. Trimming removed 6 bases at V and 2 bases at J, with 14 bases between. The CDR3 here is CASRVGQSTGNTIYF. CDR3 sequence (DNA): TGTGCCAGCAGGGTGGGACAATCGACTGGAAACACCATATATTTT.

This clone is a singleton in its sample. This chain links TRBV5-1 with TRBJ2-1; a possible D gene is TRBD2 (6 bases). Trimming took 6 bases from V and 5 from J, leaving 21 bases between them. The CDR3 covers 16 residues. Per the germline V gene, CDR1 is SGHRS and CDR2 is YFSETQ. The CDR3 here is CASKLIAGSRDNEQFF. The DNA for the CDR3 is TGCGCCAGCAAACTAATCGCGGGGTCTCGGGACAATGAGCAGTTCTTC.

The chain has TRBV18 and TRBJ2-3, with 8 bases identical to TRBD1. CDR3 length equals 16 residues. Germline V gives CDR1 KGHSH, CDR2 LQKENI. V shed 0 bases, J shed 4 bases, and the junction held 6 bases outside the gene matches. The CDR3 sequence: CASSPPDRGSADTQYF. CDR3 nucleotide sequence: TGTGCCAGCTCACCACCTGACAGGGGTAGCGCAGATACGCAGTATTTT. The full variable domain, completed using reference TRBV18 and TRBJ2-3, is NAGVMQNPRHLVRRRGQEARLRCSPMKGHSHVYWYRQLPEEGLKFMVYLQKENIIDESGMPKERFSAEFPKEGPSILRIQQVVRGDSAAYFCASSPPDRGSADTQYFGPGTRLTVL.

This chain links TRBV19 with TRBJ1-5, with a tentative D call TRBD1 (5 bases). CDR1 and CDR2 from the germline V gene are LNHDA and SQIVND (reference sequence). This CDR3 spans 14 amino acids. V was pared by 2 bases and J by 4 bases, with 9 bases between. The CDR3 DNA reads as TGTGCCAGTAGTATAAGACAGCGAAATCAGCCCCAGCATTTT. This codes for CASSIRQRNQPQHF.

This clone was seen more than once but under ten times. The chain recombines TRBV9 with TRBJ1-3; 7 bases are shared with TRBD1. Germline V gene sequence: CDR1 SGDLS, CDR2 YYNGEE. V lost 4 bases to trimming and J lost 0 bases; unmatched junction nucleotides: 10. The CDR3 contains 17 residues. CDR3 nucleotide sequence: TGTGCCAGCAGCACTATCCCGGGACAGCACTCTGGAAACACCATATATTTT. It is translated as CASSTIPGQHSGNTIYF. Together with reference TRBV9 and TRBJ1-3, the CDR3 gives the full variable domain: DSGVTQTPKHLITATGQRVTLRCSPRSGDLSVYWYQQSLDQGLQFLIQYYNGEERAKGNILERFSAQQFPDLHSELNLSSLELGDSALYFCASSTIPGQHSGNTIYFGEGSWLTVV.

In nucleotides, the CDR3 is TGTGCCAGTAGTGCGCCATCGACAGCCACCACAGATACGCAGTATTTT. It specifies CASSAPSTATTDTQYF. This chain joins TRBV19 and TRBJ2-3; the D gene is possibly TRBD1 (5 bases). This CDR3 comprises 16 residues. Trimming left V 5 bases short and J 2 bases short, with 17 bases between. Per the germline V gene, CDR1 is LNHDA and CDR2 is SQIVND (reference sequence).

The rearrangement links TRBV5-6 to TRBJ2-1, with a weak D call TRBD1 (6 bases). The CDR3 sequence is 13 residues long. Germline assignment: CDR1 SGHDT and CDR2 YYEEEE. Deletions cut 1 base from V and 4 bases from J, with 6 bases between. The CDR3 region is CASSLTGYNEQFF. Here the CDR3 DNA reads TGTGCCAGCAGCTTGACAGGGTACAATGAGCAGTTCTTC.

This rearrangement joins TRBV6-5 to TRBJ1-3, with 10 bases lining up with TRBD1. Looked up from germline, CDR1 is MNHEY and CDR2 is SVGAGI. V dropped 4 bases and J dropped 5; count of bases not matched to a gene: 8. The CDR3 runs 16 residues. The CDR3 spells CASSSPGTGVRNTIYF. CDR3 sequence (DNA): TGTGCCAGCAGTTCACCCGGGACAGGGGTTAGAAACACCATATATTTT.

V and J are TRBV9 and TRBJ2-1; D is unclear. This CDR3 region has 16 residues. Between the trimmed V and J ends, which lost 0 bases and 0 bases, there was a span of 10 bases. Germline CDR1 SGDLS, CDR2 YYNGEE. The CDR3 DNA is TGTGCCAGCAGCGTAGTACCCCTAAGCTCCTACAATGAGCAGTTCTTC. This gives the protein CASSVVPLSSYNEQFF.

The gene calls are TRBV24-1 and TRBJ2-5; D is possibly TRBD1 (6 bases). The CDR3 has 16 residues. Trimming left V 4 bases short and J 4 bases short, with 18 bases between. In germline, CDR1 is KGHDR, CDR2 SFDVKD. The CDR3 DNA follows: TGTGCCACCAGTGACCTACATAACAGGGTCGGAGAGACCCAGTACTTC. This translates into CATSDLHNRVGETQYF.